This TCR beta chain came from a study of shared clonotypes between healthy human individuals. Study-level results: Among the subsets, naive ones generally showed larger estimated richness than memory ones.

Some clones are missing from TCRdb's copy, which holds only in-frame ones; the method was immunoSEQ multiplex PCR. The sample has 1,100,000 or so clones, around 78% seen once; the top ten hold more than 0.5%. Worth noting for this clone: Antigen unknown.

Germline loops: CDR1 SGHNT, CDR2 YYREEE (reference sequence). J was trimmed by 4 bases and V by 4 bases; bases with no gene match: 12. The CDR3 is 16 amino acids. The sequence came from a man younger than 35 in good health. Some clones in this sample may be carry-over from other donors' samples. The genes are TRBV5-4 and TRBJ2-7; 9 nucleotides align to TRBD2. Sequencing used memory CD4+ T cells from PBMCs. The subset is: CD45RA-negative fraction. The CDR3: CASSPGGASGTYEQYF. CDR3 DNA sequence: TGTGCCAGCAGCCCGGGGGGGGCTAGCGGGACTTACGAGCAGTACTTC. Full variable domain (missing parts from reference TRBV5-4 and TRBJ2-7): ETGVTQSPTHLIKTRGQQVTLRCSSQSGHNTVSWYQQALGQGPQFIFQYYREEENGRGNFPPRFSGLQFPNYSSELNVNALELDDSALYLCASSPGGASGTYEQYFGPGTRLTVT.